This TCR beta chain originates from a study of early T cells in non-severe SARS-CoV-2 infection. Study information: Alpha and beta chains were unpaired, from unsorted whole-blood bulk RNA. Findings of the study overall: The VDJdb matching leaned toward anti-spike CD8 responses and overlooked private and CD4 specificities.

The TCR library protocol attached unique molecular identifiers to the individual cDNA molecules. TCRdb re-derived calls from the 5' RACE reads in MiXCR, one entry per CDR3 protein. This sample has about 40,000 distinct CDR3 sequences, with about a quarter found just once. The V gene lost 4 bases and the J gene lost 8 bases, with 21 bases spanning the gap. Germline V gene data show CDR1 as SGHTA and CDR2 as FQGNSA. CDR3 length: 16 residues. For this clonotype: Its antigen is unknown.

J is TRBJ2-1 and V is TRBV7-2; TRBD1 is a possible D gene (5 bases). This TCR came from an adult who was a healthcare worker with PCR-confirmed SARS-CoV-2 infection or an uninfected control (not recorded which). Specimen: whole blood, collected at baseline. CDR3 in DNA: TGTGCCAGCAGCTCTGGACGCGGCAGGGTCAGCCATGAGCAGTTCTTC. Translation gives CASSSGRGRVSHEQFF. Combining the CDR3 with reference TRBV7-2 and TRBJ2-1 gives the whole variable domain GAGVSQSPSNKVTEKGKDVELRCDPISGHTALYWYRQSLGQGLEFLIYFQGNSAPDKSGLPSDRFSAERTGGSVSTLTIQRTQQEDSAVYLCASSSGRGRVSHEQFFGPGTRLTVL.